Included here is one T cell receptor (beta chain) sequence, with context. A much larger clone differs from this one at a single base, so this may be a read error. This entry is derived from a study of tumor-infiltrating lymphocytes in primary liver carcinoma. Starting from 500 ng of total RNA, TCR beta cDNA was produced with a primer in the constant region. It was through three nested multiplex PCR rounds of slightly modified ARM-PCR that TCR beta libraries arose. TCRdb analysed the multiplex PCR reads with MiXCR anew, one entry per CDR3 protein. The sample has 100,000 or so distinct CDR3 sequences; around two thirds are singletons. Between roughly 20 and 30 mg of unsorted bulk tissue served as the source from which RNA and DNA were co-extracted. The sequence was collected from a woman aged 55-70 years with primary liver carcinoma and hepatitis B virus infection. Sequenced input: liver tumor tissue from sampling region 2. The subset denotes: tumor region T2, inferior pole.

The CDR3 here is CANSPVVTGELFF. The DNA for the CDR3 is TGCGCCAACAGCCCCGTCGTGACCGGGGAGCTGTTTTTT. The chain couples TRBV5-1 to TRBJ2-2; D gene unclear. Germline lookup yields CDR1 SGHRS and CDR2 YFSETQ. This CDR3 region has 13 residues.